This T cell receptor (beta chain) was captured in a study of T-cell reconstitution after alpha-beta-depleted transplantation in children (TCRdb year 2016). In the study overall: T-cell immune reconstitution after TCRalphabeta/CD19-depleted allogeneic hematopoietic cell transplantation in children was quantitatively tracked in the study by means of TCR repertoire profiling.

Library prep was done by PCR. The sequencer listed for this sample is Illumina HiSeq 2500. TCR libraries were prepared with molecular barcoding, using unique molecular identifiers to normalize TCRbeta repertoire quantification. TCRdb handled the public reads itself, with Q25 trimming in fastp and clone calling in MiXCR, and kept productive beta chains. For every CDR3 protein sequence, its rows merge into one entry that carries the most common genes and DNA. For this sample the table gives around 500,000 distinct CDR3 sequences, of which around 23% were detected only once. Jointly, the top ten make up roughly 14% of the sample. Results and caveats for the whole study, not just this receptor: Over subsequent months, a decline in hyperexpanded clone frequencies was noted, and after one year, T-cell counts and TCRbeta diversity were mostly ascribed to newly produced T cells. The high TCRbeta diversity at day 60 in some patients was ascribed to recipient T cells and intrathymic progenitors that had survived conditioning. About two months after transplant, the apparently early recovery of alphabetaT-cell counts reportedly depended on just several hundred clones that had expanded rapidly and came from non-depleted graft cells.

In the paper's terms, the treatment or condition label means: allogeneic hematopoietic cell transplantation with graft depleted of TCRalphabeta T cells and CD19 B cells. TCRalphabeta/CD19-depleted allogeneic hematopoietic cell grafts were given to the transplant recipients, all of whom were children. Note on this clonotype: Its binding antigen is unknown. A much bigger clone sits one base away, suggesting this may be a read error. Given the absence of the conserved phenylalanine or tryptophan at the CDR3 end, a read error is likely.

CDR1 and CDR2 (SGHAT, FQDESV) derive from the germline V gene (reference sequence). V is reduced by 5 bases and J by 5 bases, leaving a spacing of 13 bases between them. Counting both end residues, the CDR3 totals 14 amino acids. Left in the record is the CDR3 DNA by itself, 42 bases read in frame from the first base. The rearrangement joined TRBV11-1 to TRBJ2-1, and possibly TRBD2, on 5 matching bases. This sequence was found in a boy younger than two who had a stem cell transplant for acute myeloid leukemia, so the T cells may come from the graft donor. The source material was PBMCs, mostly from graft donor cells, sampled 360 days after TCRalphabeta/CD19-depleted stem cell transplant. The CDR3 region has the sequence CASSPPGINNEQFV. The bases are TGTGCCAGCAGCCCACCGGGGATTAACAATGAGCAGTTCGTC.